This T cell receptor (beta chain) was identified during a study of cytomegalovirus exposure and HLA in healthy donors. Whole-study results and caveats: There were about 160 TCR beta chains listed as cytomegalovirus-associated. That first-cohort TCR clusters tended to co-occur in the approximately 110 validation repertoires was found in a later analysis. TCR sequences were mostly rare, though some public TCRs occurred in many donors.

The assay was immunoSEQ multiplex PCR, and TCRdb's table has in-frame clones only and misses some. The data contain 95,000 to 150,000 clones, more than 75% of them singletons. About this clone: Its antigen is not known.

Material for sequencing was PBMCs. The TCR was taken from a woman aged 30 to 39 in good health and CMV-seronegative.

Written as DNA, the CDR3 is TGTGCCTCTCTGACGGGGAGAAGTTCACCCCTCCACTTT. It is translated as CASLTGRSSPLHF. The chain is built from TRBV30 and TRBJ1-6; D remains unclear. Trimming took 7 bases from V and 9 from J, leaving 16 bases between them. In germline, CDR1 is GTSNPN, CDR2 SVGIG (reference sequence). This CDR3 contains 13 residues. Drawing the rest from reference TRBV30 and TRBJ1-6, the complete variable domain is SQTIHQWPATLVQPVGSPLSLECTVEGTSNPNLYWYRQAAGRGLQLLFYSVGIGQISSEVPQNLSASRPQDRQFILSSKKLLLSDSGFYLCASLTGRSSPLHFGNGTRLTVT.